These T cell receptor beta chains were read from a single sample in a study of cytomegalovirus exposure and HLA in healthy donors. Measured with immunoSEQ multiplex PCR; TCRdb has only the in-frame clones, and not every one. In the table there are some 140,000 clones, approximately 72% of which are singletons. Sequenced: PBMCs. The receptors come from a man aged 18-30 years in good health and CMV-seronegative. Each CDR3 is given with its conserved first and last residue. A D gene is named only where the DNA matches it firmly. Clone size is given for some rows only: seen once, a few or many times, or a class if the clone is expanded.

j_call clone_size v_call cdr3_length d_call cdr3_aa cdr3_nt
TRBJ2-4 . TRBV25-1 16 . CASSEWGLTAKNIQYF TGTGCCAGCAGTGAATGGGGGCTTACAGCCAAAAACATTCAGTACTTC
TRBJ1-5 . TRBV6-5 16 . CASSSYGGVGNQPQHF TGTGCCAGCAGTTCGTATGGGGGGGTAGGCAATCAGCCCCAGCATTTT
TRBJ2-1 . TRBV21-1 17 . CASSKFCLGATYNEQFF TGTGCCAGCAGCAAATTTTGCCTGGGCGCGACCTACAATGAGCAGTTCTTC
TRBJ1-1 once TRBV2 14 TRBD1 CASRRVTGGSEAFF TGTGCCAGCAGGAGGGTTACAGGGGGCTCTGAAGCTTTCTTT
TRBJ1-5 . TRBV7-9 17 . CASSLAGALGSNQPQHF TGTGCCAGCAGCTTAGCAGGGGCATTGGGTAGCAATCAGCCCCAGCATTTT
TRBJ2-1 . TRBV27 16 TRBD2 CASSRSSGDYYNEQFF TGTGCCAGCAGTCGATCCAGCGGGGACTATTACAATGAGCAGTTCTTC
TRBJ1-1 . TRBV11-3 12 . CASSAGGTEAFF TGTGCCAGCAGCGCCGGGGGGACTGAAGCTTTCTTT
TRBJ2-7 . TRBV7-9 17 . CASSYSPGEQSSDEQYF TGTGCCAGCAGCTATTCCCCCGGTGAACAGAGTAGCGACGAGCAGTACTTC
TRBJ2-2 . TRBV5-4 16 TRBD1 CASSRSGGDHRGELFF TGTGCCAGCAGCCGATCAGGGGGCGACCACCGGGGAGAGCTGTTTTTT
TRBJ2-1 . TRBV28 16 . CASSFPSVGGINEQFF TGTGCCAGCAGTTTCCCCAGCGTGGGGGGTATCAATGAGCAGTTCTTC
TRBJ1-5 . TRBV19 14 . CASRNEVSNQPQHF TGTGCCAGTAGGAATGAGGTTAGCAATCAGCCCCAGCATTTT
TRBJ2-3 . TRBV6-1 16 . CASSGIPRGYTDTQYF TGTGCCAGCAGTGGAATCCCTAGGGGTTACACAGATACGCAGTATTTT
TRBJ1-5 . TRBV19 13 . CASSPDRRQPQHF TGTGCCAGTAGCCCGGACAGACGTCAGCCCCAGCATTTT
TRBJ2-1 few TRBV7-6 15 TRBD2 CASSPPGGPYNEQFF TGTGCCAGCAGTCCCCCGGGGGGGCCCTACAATGAGCAGTTCTTC
TRBJ1-6 . TRBV14 15 . CASSPFQGYNSPLHF TGTGCCAGCAGCCCTTTTCAGGGGTATAATTCACCCCTCCACTTT
TRBJ1-2 . TRBV7-9 16 . CSSSLLPGQFNYGYTF TGTTCCAGCAGCTTACTCCCGGGACAATTTAACTATGGCTACACCTTC
TRBJ1-3 once TRBV6-5 15 TRBD1 CASTTYRGSGNTIYF TGTGCCAGCACCACATACAGGGGCTCTGGAAACACCATATATTTT
TRBJ1-3 . TRBV11-2 13 TRBD1 CASSPTGRNTIYF TGTGCCAGCAGCCCGACAGGGAGAAACACCATATATTTT
TRBJ1-4 . TRBV5-1 15 . CASSLAQANNEKLFF TGCGCCAGCAGCTTGGCACAGGCGAATAATGAAAAACTGTTTTTT
TRBJ2-7 . TRBV15 15 . CATSTDKGVSYEQYF TGTGCCACCAGCACCGACAAGGGGGTATCCTACGAGCAGTACTTC
TRBJ1-1 few TRBV4-1 17 TRBD1 CASSQVYSGGGDTEAFF TGCGCCAGCAGCCAAGTATACTCAGGGGGTGGGGACACTGAAGCTTTCTTT
TRBJ1-2 . TRBV7-9 15 . CASSLQSRANYGYTF TGTGCCAGCAGCTTACAATCAAGAGCTAACTATGGCTACACCTTC
TRBJ2-2 . TRBV7-9 18 . CSSSRSGGLRANTGELFF TGTTCCAGCAGCCGCTCGGGCGGACTAAGGGCGAACACCGGGGAGCTGTTTTTT
TRBJ1-5 . TRBV5-8 15 . CASSLYSGGNQPQHF TGTGCCAGCAGCTTGTATTCGGGGGGCAATCAGCCCCAGCATTTT